This T cell receptor (beta chain) comes out of a study of blood T cell repertoires in COVID-19. Study information: There were acute and convalescent COVID-19 samples, and they came from the United States, Italy and Spain. PBMCs, B-cell-depleted T cells, or T cells were the source of the cDNA or gDNA that made up the material.

This clone was detected only a few times. Profiling relied on immunoSEQ multiplex PCR, and the TCRdb table lists in-frame clones only, not all of them. The table includes about 87,000 clones, over 75% detected once. This receptor was identified in a woman aged 70-85 years with acute or convalescent COVID-19. Sequences were obtained from peripheral blood.

Here the CDR3 DNA reads TGTGCCAGTAGATTCCAGGGATTCGGGAGCACTGAAGCTTTCTTT. It yields the protein CASRFQGFGSTEAFF. V usage is TRBV19 and J usage is TRBJ1-1; D is possibly TRBD1 (5 bases). Trimming left V 6 bases short and J 4 bases short, with 18 bases between. Per germline, CDR1 LNHDA and CDR2 SQIVND (reference sequence). CDR3 length: 15 amino acids.